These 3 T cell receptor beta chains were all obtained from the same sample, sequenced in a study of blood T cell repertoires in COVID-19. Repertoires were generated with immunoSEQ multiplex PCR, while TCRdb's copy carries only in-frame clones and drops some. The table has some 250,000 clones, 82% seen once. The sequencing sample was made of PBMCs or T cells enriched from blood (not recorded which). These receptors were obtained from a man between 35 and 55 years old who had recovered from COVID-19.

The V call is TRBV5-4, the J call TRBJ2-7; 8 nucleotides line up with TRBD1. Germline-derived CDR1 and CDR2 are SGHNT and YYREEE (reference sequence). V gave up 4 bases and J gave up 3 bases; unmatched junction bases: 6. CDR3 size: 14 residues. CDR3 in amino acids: CASSPRDRHYEQYF. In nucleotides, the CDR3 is TGTGCCAGCAGCCCCCGGGACAGGCACTACGAGCAGTACTTC.

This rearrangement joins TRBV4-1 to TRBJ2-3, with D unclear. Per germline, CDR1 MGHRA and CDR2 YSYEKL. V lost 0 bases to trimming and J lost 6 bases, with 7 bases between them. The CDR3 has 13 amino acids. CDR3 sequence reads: CASSQEVGDTQYF. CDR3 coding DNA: TGCGCCAGCAGCCAAGAAGTTGGCGATACGCAGTATTTT.

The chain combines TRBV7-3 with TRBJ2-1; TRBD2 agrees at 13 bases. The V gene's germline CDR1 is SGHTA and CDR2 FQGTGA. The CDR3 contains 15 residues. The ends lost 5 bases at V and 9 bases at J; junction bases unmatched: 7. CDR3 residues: CASSSGLAGAGEQFF. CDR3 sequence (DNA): TGTGCCAGCAGCAGTGGACTAGCGGGAGCGGGTGAGCAGTTCTTC.